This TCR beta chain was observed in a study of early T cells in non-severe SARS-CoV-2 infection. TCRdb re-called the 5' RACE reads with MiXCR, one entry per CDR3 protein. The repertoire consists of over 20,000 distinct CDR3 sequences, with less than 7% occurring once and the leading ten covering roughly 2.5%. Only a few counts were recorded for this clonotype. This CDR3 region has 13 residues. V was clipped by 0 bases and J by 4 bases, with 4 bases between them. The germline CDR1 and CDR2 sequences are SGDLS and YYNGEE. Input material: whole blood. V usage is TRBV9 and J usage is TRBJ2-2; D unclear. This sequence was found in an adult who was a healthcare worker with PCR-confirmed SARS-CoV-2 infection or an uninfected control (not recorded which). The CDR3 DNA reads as TGTGCCAGCAGCGTAGCCCCCACCGGGGAGCTGTTTTTT. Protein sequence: CASSVAPTGELFF.